This TCR beta chain was sequenced during a study of blood T cell repertoires in COVID-19. The V and J ends lost 4 bases and 7 bases respectively, with 20 bases between them. Germline V gene data show CDR1 as SGHKS and CDR2 as YYEKEE (reference sequence). The CDR3 is 16 residues long. The table came from immunoSEQ multiplex PCR; TCRdb's copy has only in-frame clones and leaves some out. The sample records about 130,000 clones, 79% being singletons. This receptor was obtained from a woman aged 65 to 85 with COVID-19, enrolled during active disease. The sequencing sample was made of peripheral blood. The chain links TRBV5-5 to TRBJ2-2; perhaps TRBD2 as D (6 bases). Here the CDR3 DNA reads TGTGCCAGCAGCCGCCGGGCCCTTTACGGGGGCGGGGAGCTGTTTTTT. It yields the protein CASSRRALYGGGELFF. Looking up the rest from reference TRBV5-5 and TRBJ2-2 gives the full variable domain: DAGVTQSPTHLIKTRGQQVTLRCSPISGHKSVSWYQQVLGQGPQFIFQYYEKEERGRGNFPDRFSARQFPNYSSELNVNALLLGDSALYLCASSRRALYGGGELFFGEGSRLTVL.